Below are 10 T cell receptor beta chains sequenced from a single sample in a study of blood T cell repertoires in COVID-19. Assay: immunoSEQ multiplex PCR; the TCRdb copy retains only in-frame clones and omits some. The top ten clones hold around 1.2% of a sample with hundreds of thousands of clones, approximately 88% of them seen once. Sequenced input: PBMCs or T cells enriched from blood (not recorded which). These receptors were collected from a middle-aged woman with acute COVID-19.

This chain joins TRBV11-3 and TRBJ2-5; 13 nucleotides match TRBD2. This CDR3 comprises 18 residues. Germline trimming cut 6 bases from V and 0 bases from J; bases unmatched to any gene: 10. Germline V gene lookup returns CDR1 SGHNT and CDR2 YENEEA. CDR3 loop: CASRNGLAGEMYQETQYF. CDR3 in DNA: TGTGCCAGCAGAAATGGACTAGCGGGAGAGATGTACCAAGAGACCCAGTACTTC.

The rearrangement uses TRBV2 and TRBJ1-4; D not certain. CDR1 is SNHLY, CDR2 FYNNEI, per germline. This CDR3 has 15 residues. V lost 3 bases to trimming and J lost 2 bases, with 10 bases between them. CDR3 coding DNA: TGTGCCAGCAGTGAGGCGGGTTTGACTAATGAAAAACTGTTTTTT. Translated, it gives CASSEAGLTNEKLFF.

The chain links TRBV18 to TRBJ1-1; D possibly corresponds to TRBD1 (6 bases). Germline CDR1 is KGHSH and CDR2 is LQKENI. V was pared by 1 base and J by 7 bases, with 22 bases between. The CDR3 contains 17 residues. CDR3 in DNA: TGTGCCAGCTCACCACGTAACAGGGATTCTAGAGTGGGTGAAGCTTTCTTT. This encodes CASSPRNRDSRVGEAFF.

The gene calls are TRBV24-1 and TRBJ2-3; maybe TRBD2 (6 bases). The V gene lost 4 bases and the J gene lost 1 base, with 11 bases spanning the gap. The germline gives CDR1 KGHDR, CDR2 SFDVKD. This CDR3 is built from 15 residues. The CDR3 DNA reads as TGTGCCACCAGTGACCCGAGGGAGGGCACAGATACGCAGTATTTT. Protein product: CATSDPREGTDTQYF.

V and J are TRBV21-1 and TRBJ2-5; the D call in the table, TRBD2, was not verified against the DNA. TRBV21-1 is assigned pseudogene status. The CDR3 extends over 15 amino acids. The DNA for the CDR3 is TGTGCCAGCAGCAAAGTTCGGGCGGGTGGGGAGACCCAGTACTTC. Its protein is CASSKVRAGGETQYF.

The genes are TRBV7-2 and TRBJ1-5; D perhaps matches TRBD1 (6 bases). Trimming pared 4 bases from V and 7 bases from J, leaving 8 bases between. The germline V gene has CDR1 SGHTA and CDR2 FQGNSA. This CDR3 comprises 12 residues. The CDR3 here is CASSSRGQPQHF. For the CDR3, the DNA is TGTGCCAGCAGCTCCAGGGGCCAGCCCCAGCATTTT.

The chain couples TRBV18 to TRBJ1-5; unclear D gene. Germline V gives CDR1 KGHSH, CDR2 LQKENI. The CDR3 has 16 amino acids. The V end lost 0 bases, the J end lost 2 bases, and 11 bases lay between the germline ends. CDR3 in amino acids: CASSPPAAKGNQPQHF. For the CDR3, the DNA is TGTGCCAGCTCACCACCGGCGGCAAAGGGCAATCAGCCCCAGCATTTT.

The chain employs TRBV4-1 and TRBJ2-7; 9 bases align to TRBD2. CDR1 is MGHRA, CDR2 YSYEKL, per germline. V was clipped by 0 bases and J by 4 bases; unmatched bases: 10. CDR3 size: 17 residues. The CDR3 region is CASSQEEAGGSHYEQYF. DNA for the CDR3: TGCGCCAGCAGCCAAGAGGAGGCGGGAGGGTCTCATTACGAGCAGTACTTC.

The rearrangement joins TRBV11-3 to TRBJ1-1; 7 bases map to TRBD1. Per germline, CDR1 SGHNT and CDR2 YENEEA. The junction had 10 bases not matched to a gene; V was cut back by 0 bases and J by 0 bases. This CDR3 has 18 amino acids. The CDR3 sequence: CASSLEGTEHSMNTEAFF. The CDR3 DNA follows: TGTGCCAGCAGCTTAGAGGGGACAGAACATTCGATGAACACTGAAGCTTTCTTT.

This sequence joins TRBV7-9 and TRBJ1-1; 9 bases match TRBD1. There are 17 residues in the CDR3. After removal of 1 base from V and 5 bases from J, the junction contained 11 bases not matched to a gene. The germline V gene has CDR1 SEHNR and CDR2 FQNEAQ (reference sequence). CDR3 nucleotide sequence: TGTGCCAGCAGCTTAGGAGCGGGACAGGGAAGGAGGACTGAAGCTTTCTTT. This encodes CASSLGAGQGRRTEAFF.